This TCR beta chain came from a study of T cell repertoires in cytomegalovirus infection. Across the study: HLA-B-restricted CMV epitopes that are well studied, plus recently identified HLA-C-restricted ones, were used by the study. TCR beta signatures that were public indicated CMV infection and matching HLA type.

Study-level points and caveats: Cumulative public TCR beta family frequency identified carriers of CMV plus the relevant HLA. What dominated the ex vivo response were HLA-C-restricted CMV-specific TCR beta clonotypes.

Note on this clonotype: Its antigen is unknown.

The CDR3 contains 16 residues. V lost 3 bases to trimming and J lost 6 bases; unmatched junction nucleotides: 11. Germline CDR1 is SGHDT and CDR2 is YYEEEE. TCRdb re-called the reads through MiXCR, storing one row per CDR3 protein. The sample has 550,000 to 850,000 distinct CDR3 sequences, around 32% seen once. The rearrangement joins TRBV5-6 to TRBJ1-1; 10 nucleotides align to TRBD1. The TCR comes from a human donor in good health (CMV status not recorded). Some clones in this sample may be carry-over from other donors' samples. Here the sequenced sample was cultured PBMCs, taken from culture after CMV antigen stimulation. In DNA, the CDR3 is TGTGCCAGCAGCTCAGGGACAGGGGTCCTTTTGGCTGAAGCTTTCTTT. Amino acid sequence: CASSSGTGVLLAEAFF.